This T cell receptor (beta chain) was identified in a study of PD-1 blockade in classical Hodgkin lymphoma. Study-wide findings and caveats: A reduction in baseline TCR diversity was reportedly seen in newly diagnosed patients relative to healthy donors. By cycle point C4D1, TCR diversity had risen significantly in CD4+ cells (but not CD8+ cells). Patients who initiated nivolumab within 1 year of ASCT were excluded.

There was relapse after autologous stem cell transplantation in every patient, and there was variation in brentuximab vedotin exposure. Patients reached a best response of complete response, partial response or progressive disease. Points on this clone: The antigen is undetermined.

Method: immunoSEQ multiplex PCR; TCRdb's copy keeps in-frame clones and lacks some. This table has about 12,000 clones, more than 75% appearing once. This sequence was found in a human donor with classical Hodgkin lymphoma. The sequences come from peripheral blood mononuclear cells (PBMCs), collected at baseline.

CDR3 DNA sequence: TGTGCCAGTAGTTCCCCCGGGACAGGGGGCGTCTATGGCTACACCTTC. It codes for CASSSPGTGGVYGYTF. The V gene is TRBV19, the J gene TRBJ1-2, with 12 bases identical to TRBD1. This CDR3 is 16 amino acids long. Germline-derived CDR1 and CDR2 are LNHDA and SQIVND (reference sequence). After removal of 5 bases from V and 4 bases from J, the junction contained 8 bases not matched to a gene.